These 14 T cell receptor beta chains came from one sample sequenced in a study of early T cells in non-severe SARS-CoV-2 infection. TCRdb itself ran the 5' RACE reads through MiXCR, one entry per CDR3 protein. The sample carries some 110,000 distinct CDR3 sequences, about 15% recorded once. The sequenced material came from whole blood. The receptor source for this set is an adult who was a healthcare worker with PCR-confirmed SARS-CoV-2 infection or an uninfected control (not recorded which).

In this sample, this clonotype turned up a few times. The chain recombines TRBV25-1 with TRBJ1-1; D is unclear. CDR3 length: 13 amino acids. The germline V gene has CDR1 MGHDK and CDR2 SYGVNS. V lost 7 bases and J 4 bases, leaving 13 bases between the germline ends. CDR3 amino acids: CASTGSSLTEAFF. The CDR3 DNA sequence: TGTGCCAGCACCGGATCGAGTCTCACTGAAGCTTTCTTT.

The CDR3 region is CASRGSDNSPLHF. The CDR3 DNA reads TGTGCCAGCAGAGGCAGTGATAATTCACCCCTCCACTTT. The chain carries TRBV3-1 and TRBJ1-6; D unresolved. The V gene's germline CDR1 is LGHDT and CDR2 YNNKEL (reference sequence). This CDR3 comprises 13 residues. V lost 6 bases, J lost 5 bases, and 8 bases lay in between. Combining the CDR3 with reference TRBV3-1 and TRBJ1-6 gives the whole variable domain DTAVSQTPKYLVTQMGNDKSIKCEQNLGHDTMYWYKQDSKKFLKIMFSYNNKELIINETVPNRFSPKSPDKAHLNLHINSLELGDSAVYFCASRGSDNSPLHFGNGTRLTVT.

This clonotype was counted only a few times. J is TRBJ1-6 and V is TRBV20-1, with unresolved D. Germline CDR1 reads DFQATT; CDR2 reads SNEGSKA (reference sequence). The CDR3 spans 14 residues. The V and J ends lost 5 bases and 0 bases respectively, with 8 bases between them. The CDR3 DNA is TGCAGTGCTCCTGATAGCTCCTATAATTCACCCCTCCACTTT. This sequence encodes CSAPDSSYNSPLHF.

There are a few counts of this clonotype. V is TRBV7-9 and J is TRBJ2-2; the D gene is possibly TRBD2 (7 bases). The germline CDR1 and CDR2 sequences are SEHNR and FQNEAQ (reference sequence). Trimming cost V 5 bases and J 2 bases, with 15 bases left between them. The CDR3 runs 16 residues. This chain's CDR3 is CASSPTAGANTGELFF. The CDR3 DNA is TGTGCCAGCAGCCCCACGGCGGGGGCAAACACCGGGGAGCTGTTTTTT.

This clonotype was found a few times. The chain couples TRBV12-3 or TRBV12-4 to TRBJ1-2, with D possibly matching TRBD1 (6 bases). The CDR3 sequence is 14 residues long. The germline V and J ends were trimmed by 6 bases and 4 bases, with 15 bases remaining between them. As DNA, the CDR3 is TGTGCCAGCAGCCTACAGGGCTCTTTCTATGGCTACACCTTC. This translates into CASSLQGSFYGYTF.

The V and J genes are TRBV20-1 and TRBJ2-1, with 12 bases identical to TRBD2. There are 15 residues in the CDR3. V was clipped by 3 bases and J by 7 bases; unmatched bases: 7. CDR1 is DFQATT, CDR2 SNEGSKA, per germline (reference sequence). The CDR3 loop reads CSASLPSGGGNEQFF. In DNA, the CDR3 is TGCAGTGCTAGCCTCCCTAGCGGGGGGGGAAATGAGCAGTTCTTC.

This clonotype occurred a few times. The gene calls are TRBV25-1 and TRBJ1-4; unclear D gene. The V gene's germline CDR1 is MGHDK and CDR2 SYGVNS. The CDR3 spans 12 residues. Trimming took 1 base from V and 8 from J, leaving 5 bases between them. The CDR3 sequence is CASSELGEKLFF. CDR3 bases: TGTGCCAGCAGTGAATTGGGGGAAAAACTGTTTTTT.

The table lists this clonotype with a few counts. The rearrangement uses TRBV3-1 and TRBJ2-7; D unclear. V was trimmed by 5 bases and J by 2 bases, leaving 10 bases between them. CDR3 length: 13 residues. The V gene's germline CDR1 is LGHDT and CDR2 YNNKEL (reference sequence). The CDR3 reads CASSSSPAYEQYF. The DNA for the CDR3 is TGTGCCAGCAGCTCCTCCCCCGCCTACGAGCAGTACTTC.

The chain carries TRBV6-6 and TRBJ1-4; D is unresolved. Germline-derived CDR1 and CDR2 are MNHNY and SVGAGI (reference sequence). V dropped 6 bases and J dropped 5 bases, with 13 bases sitting between them. The CDR3 is 14 residues long. DNA of the CDR3: TGTGCCAGCAGACCCGGCCAAGCGAATGAAAAACTGTTTTTT. It codes for CASRPGQANEKLFF.

The chain is built from TRBV5-4 and TRBJ1-1, with 8 bases fitting TRBD1. CDR3 length equals 16 residues. The V gene end was trimmed by 1 base and the J gene end by 0 bases; junction bases not matched to a gene: 5. CDR1 and CDR2 from the germline V gene are SGHNT and YYREEE (reference sequence). The CDR3 here is CASSLPGTGMNTEAFF. The CDR3 nucleotides read TGTGCCAGCAGCTTGCCAGGGACAGGAATGAACACTGAAGCTTTCTTT.

V is TRBV12-3 or TRBV12-4 and J is TRBJ2-2; 8 nucleotides match TRBD1. The CDR3 runs 14 residues. J lost 3 bases, V lost 6 bases, and 3 bases had no gene match. CDR3 bases: TGTGCCAGCAGCGGACAGGGCTACACCGGGGAGCTGTTTTTT. Translated, it gives CASSGQGYTGELFF.

The chain combines TRBV4-2 with TRBJ1-1, with 10 bases identical to TRBD1. V dropped 3 bases and J dropped 10; count of bases not matched to a gene: 8. Germline lookup yields CDR1 LGHNA and CDR2 YNFKEQ. The CDR3 spans 14 residues. CDR3 loop: CASSQKTGGAGAFF. In DNA, the CDR3 is TGTGCCAGCAGCCAGAAGACAGGGGGCGCCGGAGCTTTCTTT.

The chain links TRBV6-1 to TRBJ1-2, with 10 bases identical to TRBD1. Trimming removed 10 bases from V and 4 bases from J; junction bases left unmatched: 6. Germline V gene data show CDR1 as MNHNS and CDR2 as SASEGT. CDR3 length: 13 residues. CDR3 protein: CAIETGGTYGYTF. CDR3 nucleotide sequence: TGTGCCATTGAGACAGGGGGCACCTATGGCTACACCTTC.

This clonotype was seen only a few times. The rearrangement uses TRBV12-3 or TRBV12-4 and TRBJ2-3; D call uncertain. The CDR3 runs 17 residues. The germline V and J ends were trimmed by 6 bases and 1 base, with 20 bases remaining between them. CDR3 sequence: CASSPDVSLLGTDTQYF. As DNA, the CDR3 is TGTGCCAGCAGCCCAGATGTATCCCTGTTGGGCACAGATACGCAGTATTTT.